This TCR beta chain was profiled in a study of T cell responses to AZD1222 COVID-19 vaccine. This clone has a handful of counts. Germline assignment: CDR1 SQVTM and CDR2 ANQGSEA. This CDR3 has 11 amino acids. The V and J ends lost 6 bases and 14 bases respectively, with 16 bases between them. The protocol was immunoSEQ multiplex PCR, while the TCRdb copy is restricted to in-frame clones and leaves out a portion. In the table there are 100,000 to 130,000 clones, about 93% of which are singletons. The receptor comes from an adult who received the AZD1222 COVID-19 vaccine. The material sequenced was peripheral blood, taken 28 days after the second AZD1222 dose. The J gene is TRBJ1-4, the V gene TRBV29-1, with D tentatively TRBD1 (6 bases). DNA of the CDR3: TGCAGCGTCATCACAGGGCAAGGTCTGTTTTTT. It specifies CSVITGQGLFF.